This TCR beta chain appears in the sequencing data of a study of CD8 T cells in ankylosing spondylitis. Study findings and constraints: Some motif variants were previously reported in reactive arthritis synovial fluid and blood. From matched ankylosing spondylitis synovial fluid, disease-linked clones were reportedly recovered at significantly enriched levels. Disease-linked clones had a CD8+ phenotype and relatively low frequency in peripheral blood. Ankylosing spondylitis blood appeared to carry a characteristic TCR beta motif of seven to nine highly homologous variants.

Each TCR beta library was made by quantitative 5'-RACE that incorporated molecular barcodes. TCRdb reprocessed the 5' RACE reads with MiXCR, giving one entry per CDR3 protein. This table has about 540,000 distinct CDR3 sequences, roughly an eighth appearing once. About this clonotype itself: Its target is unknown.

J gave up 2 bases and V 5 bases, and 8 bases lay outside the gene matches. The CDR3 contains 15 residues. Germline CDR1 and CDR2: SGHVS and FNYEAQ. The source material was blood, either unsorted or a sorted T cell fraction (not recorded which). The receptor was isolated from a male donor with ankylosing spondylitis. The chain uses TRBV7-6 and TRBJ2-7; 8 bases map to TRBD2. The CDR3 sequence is CASSDVAGGPYEQYF. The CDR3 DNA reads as TGTGCCAGCAGCGACGTGGCGGGAGGACCCTACGAGCAGTACTTC. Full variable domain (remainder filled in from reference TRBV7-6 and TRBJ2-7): GAGVSQSPRYKVTKRGQDVALRCDPISGHVSLYWYRQALGQGPEFLTYFNYEAQQDKSGLPNDRFSAERPEGSISTLTIQRTEQRDSAMYRCASSDVAGGPYEQYFGPGTRLTVT.